The present T cell receptor (beta chain) was sequenced within a study of blood T cells in healthy people across ages. Whole-study findings and limits: The study lacked donor CMV status, which possibly confounded expanded clonotype changes. Observed TCR beta diversity showed a strong correlation with the percentage of naive T cells as measured by flow cytometry.

The CDR3 length is 13 residues. V was cut by 7 bases and J by 1 base, with 8 bases left in between. Per germline, CDR1 SGHTA and CDR2 FQGNSA. This clonotype was seen at least ten times. No antigen is known for it. A second roughly 6 to 11 cycle PCR used barcoded and J-beta primers. Researchers report that each sample yielded at least 2.5 million CDR3-containing paired-end reads. TCRdb processed the 5' RACE reads anew with MiXCR; each CDR3 protein has one entry. The table has some 1.5 million distinct CDR3 sequences, approximately 39% seen once; the top ten hold approximately 4.1%. Sample: blood. The chain carries TRBV7-2 and TRBJ1-5; no clear D gene. The receptor was isolated from a woman between 18 and 30 years old in good health. The CDR3 DNA is TGTGCCAGCACCCCGGACAGCAATCAGCCCCAGCATTTT. Encoded protein: CASTPDSNQPQHF.